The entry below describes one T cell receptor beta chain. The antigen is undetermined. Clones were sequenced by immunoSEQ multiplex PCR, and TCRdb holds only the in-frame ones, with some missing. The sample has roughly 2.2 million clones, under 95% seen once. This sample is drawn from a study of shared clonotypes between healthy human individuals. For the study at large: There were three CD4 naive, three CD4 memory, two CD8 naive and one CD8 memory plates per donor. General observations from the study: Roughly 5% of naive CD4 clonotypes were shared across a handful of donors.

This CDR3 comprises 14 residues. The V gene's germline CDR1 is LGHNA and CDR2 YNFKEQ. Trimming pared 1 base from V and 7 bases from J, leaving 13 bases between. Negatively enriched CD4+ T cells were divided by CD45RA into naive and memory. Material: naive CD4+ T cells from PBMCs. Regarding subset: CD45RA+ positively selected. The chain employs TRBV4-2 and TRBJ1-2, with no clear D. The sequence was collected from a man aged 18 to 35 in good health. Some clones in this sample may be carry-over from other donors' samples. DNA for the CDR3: TGTGCCAGCAGCCAAGGAATCGGGTTTGGTGGCTACACCTTC. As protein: CASSQGIGFGGYTF.